This T cell receptor (beta chain) originates from a study of cytomegalovirus exposure and HLA in healthy donors. PCR involved 60 Vbeta and 13 Jbeta primers. Clones were read by immunoSEQ multiplex PCR, and TCRdb kept only the in-frame ones, dropping some. The sample holds about 65,000 clones. Study-wide points: In a later analysis, specific HLA alleles were associated with 15,000 or so TCR beta sequences at a 0.05 false discovery rate. When analyzed later, a missense DCLRE1C variant was found to be linked to TCR beta V- and J-gene trimming. CMV serostatus was the only recorded immune exposure for donors. Cytomegalovirus-associated status was assigned to 164 TCR beta chains.

V gave up 1 base and J gave up 2 bases, with 11 bases separating them. Looked up from germline, CDR1 is SEHNR and CDR2 is FQNEAQ (reference sequence). The length of the CDR3 is 16 residues. On this clone itself: What it binds is not known.

This clonotype was obtained from a boy aged 5-17 years in good health and CMV-seronegative. The specimen sequenced was PBMCs. The chain recombines TRBV7-9 with TRBJ1-4; D possibly corresponds to TRBD1 (6 bases). CDR3 loop: CASSLVQGITNEKLFF. DNA for the CDR3: TGTGCCAGCAGCTTAGTCCAGGGGATCACTAATGAAAAACTGTTTTTT.